This T cell receptor beta chain was identified during a study of shared clonotypes between healthy human individuals. Study overall: Aged between 18 and 49, the donors were two women and a few men.

About this clone itself: Its antigen is currently unknown.

Findings of the study overall: Non-shared clonotypes had lower generation probabilities than those shared by all four donors. What naive subsets generally showed was a larger estimated richness than memory subsets showed.

Germline values: CDR1 DFQATT, CDR2 SNEGSKA (reference sequence). V was pared by 8 bases and J by 7 bases, with 5 bases between. The CDR3 runs to 8 residues. Caucasian adults living in Nashville, Tennessee, provided all samples. Only in-frame clones appear in the TCRdb table, and some are missing; sequencing was by immunoSEQ multiplex PCR. The top ten hold about 0.37% of the sample, which has a few million clones, approximately 95% seen once. The gene calls are TRBV20-1 and TRBJ2-5; no definite D call. Sequencing was carried out using naive CD4+ T cells from PBMCs. Subset here: CD45RA+ positively selected. The clonotype comes from a man aged 18 to 35 in good health. Some clones in this sample may be carry-over from other donors' samples. The CDR3, as DNA: TGCAGTTTAGGGACCCAGTACTTC. Protein product: CSLGTQYF.